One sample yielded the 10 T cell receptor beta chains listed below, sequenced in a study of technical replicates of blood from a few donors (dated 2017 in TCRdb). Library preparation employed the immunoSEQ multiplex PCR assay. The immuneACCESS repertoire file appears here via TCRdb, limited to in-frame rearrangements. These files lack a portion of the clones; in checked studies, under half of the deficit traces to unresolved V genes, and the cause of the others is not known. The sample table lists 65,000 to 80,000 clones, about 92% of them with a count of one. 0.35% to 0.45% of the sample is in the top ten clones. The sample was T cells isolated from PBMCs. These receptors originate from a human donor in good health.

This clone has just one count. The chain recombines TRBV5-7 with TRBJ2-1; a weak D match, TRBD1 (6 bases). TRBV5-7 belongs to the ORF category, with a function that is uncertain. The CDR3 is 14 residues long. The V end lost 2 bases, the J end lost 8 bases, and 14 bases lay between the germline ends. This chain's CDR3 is CASSFRGSSDEQFF. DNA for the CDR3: TGTGCCAGCAGCTTCAGGGGTTCCAGCGATGAGCAGTTCTTC.

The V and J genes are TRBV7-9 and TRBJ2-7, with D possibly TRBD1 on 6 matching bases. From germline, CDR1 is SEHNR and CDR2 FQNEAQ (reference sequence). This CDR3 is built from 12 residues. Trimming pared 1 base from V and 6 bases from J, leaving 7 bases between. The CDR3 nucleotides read TGTGCCAGCAGCTTAGGAGGGGGCGAGCAGTACTTC. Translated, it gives CASSLGGGEQYF. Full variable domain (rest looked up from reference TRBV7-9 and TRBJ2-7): DTGVSQNPRHKITKRGQNVTFRCDPISEHNRLYWYRQTLGQGPEFLTYFQNEAQLEKSRLLSDRFSAERPKGSFSTLEIQRTEQGDSAMYLCASSLGGGEQYFGPGTRLTVT.

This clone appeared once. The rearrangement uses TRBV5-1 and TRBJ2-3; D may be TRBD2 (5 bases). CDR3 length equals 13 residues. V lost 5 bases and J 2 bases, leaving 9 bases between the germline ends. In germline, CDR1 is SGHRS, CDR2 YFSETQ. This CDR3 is CASRDLSTDTQYF. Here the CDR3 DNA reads TGCGCCAGCAGGGACTTATCCACAGATACGCAGTATTTT.

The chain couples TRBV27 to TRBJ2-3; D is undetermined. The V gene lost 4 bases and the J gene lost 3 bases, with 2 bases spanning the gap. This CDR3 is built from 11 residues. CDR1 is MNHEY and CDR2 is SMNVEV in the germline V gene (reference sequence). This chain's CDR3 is CASSSTDTQYF. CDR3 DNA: TGTGCCAGCAGTTCGACAGATACGCAGTATTTT.

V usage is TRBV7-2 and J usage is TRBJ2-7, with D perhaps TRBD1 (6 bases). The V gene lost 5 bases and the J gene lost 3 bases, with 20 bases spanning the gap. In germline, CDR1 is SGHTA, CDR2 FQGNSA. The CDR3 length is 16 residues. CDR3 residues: CASSRHQGQIFYEQYF. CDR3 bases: TGTGCCAGCAGCCGGCATCAGGGACAAATTTTCTACGAGCAGTACTTC.

The CDR3 DNA follows: TGTGCCAGCACTGTTTACCCGGGGAGGCGTGAAAAACTGTTTTTT. Translating it yields CASTVYPGRREKLFF. The chain combines TRBV6-5 with TRBJ1-4, with unresolved D. CDR1 is MNHEY, CDR2 SVGAGI, per germline. This CDR3 has 15 amino acids. The V end lost 7 bases, the J end lost 7 bases, and 19 bases lay between the germline ends.

CDR3 sequence: CATKELPQYNEQFF. In DNA form, the CDR3 reads TGCGCCACAAAGGAGCTACCTCAATACAATGAGCAGTTCTTC. The chain carries TRBV10-1 and TRBJ2-1; D uncertain. The CDR3 spans 14 residues. Germline-derived CDR1 and CDR2 are WNHNN and SYGVQD (reference sequence). Deletions cut 10 bases from V and 4 bases from J, with 17 bases between.

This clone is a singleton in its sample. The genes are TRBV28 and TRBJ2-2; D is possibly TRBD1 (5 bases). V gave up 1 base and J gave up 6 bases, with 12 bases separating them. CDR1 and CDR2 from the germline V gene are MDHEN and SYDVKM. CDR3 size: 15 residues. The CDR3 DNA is TGTGCCAGCAGTTTATACCACAGGCAGGCCGGGGAGCTGTTTTTT. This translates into CASSLYHRQAGELFF. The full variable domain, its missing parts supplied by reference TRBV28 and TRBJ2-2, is DVKVTQSSRYLVKRTGEKVFLECVQDMDHENMFWYRQDPGLGLRLIYFSYDVKMKEKGDIPEGYSVSREKKERFSLILESASTNQTSMYLCASSLYHRQAGELFFGEGSRLTVL.

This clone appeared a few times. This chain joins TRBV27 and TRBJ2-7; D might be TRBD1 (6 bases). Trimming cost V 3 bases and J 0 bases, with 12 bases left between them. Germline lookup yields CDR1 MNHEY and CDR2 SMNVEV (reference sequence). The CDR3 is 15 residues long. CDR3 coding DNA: TGTGCCAGCAGTTTGGGAACAGGGACCTCCTACGAGCAGTACTTC. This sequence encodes CASSLGTGTSYEQYF.

The CDR3 here is CASSYSGVSSYEQYF. CDR3 nucleotides: TGTGCCAGCAGTTACAGCGGGGTCAGCTCCTACGAGCAGTACTTC. The chain uses TRBV6-5 and TRBJ2-7; TRBD2 matches at 7 bases. Germline V CDR1 and CDR2: MNHEY, SVGAGI. The CDR3 runs to 15 residues. Trimming removed 2 bases from V and 0 bases from J; junction bases left unmatched: 4.